This T cell receptor beta chain was documented in a study of human T cells and chemical hapten exposure. Described time point: patch test 1, 2 weeks after DPC sensitization. Stated treatment: therapeutic diphenylcyclopropenone sensitization with weekly scalp DPC. There are 16 residues in the CDR3. Germline V gene data show CDR1 as SGHVS and CDR2 as FNYEAQ. Trimming cost V 1 base and J 2 bases, with 14 bases left between them. TCRdb passed the RACE reads through MiXCR, listing each CDR3 protein once. The data hold a few hundred thousand distinct CDR3 sequences, with around 5% observed a single time. Broader study findings: Positive correlation was observed between PT1 expanded TCR counts and patch test score. Alopecia was present in the donors, so their immune response may differ from healthy people's.

This clonotype was recorded at least ten times. Its antigen is currently unknown. The V and J genes are TRBV7-6 and TRBJ1-2; D perhaps matches TRBD1 (6 bases). Specimen: whole blood, collected in connection with sensitization to the hapten diphenylcyclopropenone (DPC). This TCR was recovered from a woman between 45 and 60 years old with alopecia areata. Some clones in this sample may be carry-over from other donors' samples. This chain's CDR3 is CASSLGPGAVNYGYTF. The DNA of the CDR3 is TGTGCCAGCAGCTTAGGCCCAGGGGCGGTGAACTATGGCTACACCTTC.